One sample yielded the 28 T cell receptor beta chains listed below, sequenced in a study of blood T cell repertoires in COVID-19. Sequencing used immunoSEQ multiplex PCR; TCRdb keeps in-frame clones, though not all of them. The table shows more than 200,000 clones, with around four fifths occurring only once. The sequenced material came from peripheral blood. Every receptor here comes from a man in his sixties with acute or convalescent COVID-19.

This chain connects TRBV21-1 to TRBJ1-1. TRBV21-1 is deemed a pseudogene. The length of the CDR3 is 13 residues. In nucleotides, the CDR3 is TGTGCCAGCAGCAAAGAGGGGGGGGCGGAAGCTTTCTTT. This sequence encodes CASSKEGGAEAFF.

V and J are TRBV27 and TRBJ1-1; 10 positions agree with TRBD1. The germline V gene has CDR1 MNHEY and CDR2 SMNVEV (reference sequence). CDR3 size: 20 residues. Losses at the gene ends were 0 bases for V and 0 bases for J; bases not matched to a gene: 13. DNA for the CDR3: TGTGCCAGCAGTTTATCAGTTTTAGGGACAGGGGTTTTCATGAACACTGAAGCTTTCTTT. This translates into CASSLSVLGTGVFMNTEAFF.

The rearrangement uses TRBV7-8 and TRBJ2-7; 12 nucleotides align to TRBD2. The ends lost 2 bases at V and 2 bases at J; junction bases unmatched: 1. The CDR3 runs to 15 residues. CDR1 is SGHVS, CDR2 FQNEAQ, per germline. CDR3 protein: CASSLLAGGAYEQYF. CDR3 nucleotides: TGTGCCAGCAGCTTACTAGCGGGAGGGGCCTACGAGCAGTACTTC.

The V and J genes are TRBV12-5 and TRBJ2-5; 9 nucleotides agree with TRBD1. The CDR3 contains 14 residues. Germline V lookup: CDR1 LGHNT, CDR2 FRNRAP. The V and J ends lost 7 bases and 4 bases, in that order; junction bases with no gene match: 7. The CDR3 here is CASVPTGGRETQYF. DNA of the CDR3: TGTGCTAGTGTTCCAACAGGGGGCCGAGAGACCCAGTACTTC.

The chain is built from TRBV6-5 and TRBJ1-3; 7 positions match TRBD1. J lost 0 bases, V lost 6 bases, and 2 bases had no gene match. From germline, CDR1 is MNHEY and CDR2 SVGAGI. The CDR3 extends over 14 amino acids. CDR3 amino acids: CASSTGASGNTIYF. CDR3 nucleotide sequence: TGTGCCAGCAGCACAGGGGCCTCTGGAAACACCATATATTTT.

The chain carries TRBV11-2 and TRBJ2-4; TRBD1 matches at 7 bases. The CDR3 extends over 17 amino acids. The germline gives CDR1 SGHAT, CDR2 FQNNGV. Trimming cost V 4 bases and J 1 base; bases outside gene matches: 10. The DNA of the CDR3 is TGTGCCAGCAGCTACCGGCCCACAGGGGTGGCCAAAAACATTCAGTACTTC. Amino acid sequence: CASSYRPTGVAKNIQYF.

The chain joins TRBV19 to TRBJ2-7; weak D call: TRBD2 (6 bases). The CDR3 has 14 residues. Trimming shortened V by 5 bases and J by 0 bases, and 11 bases separated the two germline ends. The germline V gene encodes CDR1 LNHDA and CDR2 SQIVND (reference sequence). CDR3 DNA: TGTGCCAGTAGTCGGGGGTTCTTCTCCTACGAGCAGTACTTC. This codes for CASSRGFFSYEQYF.

The chain combines TRBV4-2 with TRBJ2-4, with a possible D match to TRBD2 (7 bases). The CDR3 totals 19 residues. The germline V and J ends were trimmed by 0 bases and 0 bases, with 18 bases remaining between them. CDR1 is LGHNA, CDR2 YNFKEQ, per germline. The CDR3 loop reads CASSQDRGAGAVAKNIQYF. The CDR3 DNA follows: TGTGCCAGCAGCCAAGATCGGGGGGCGGGAGCCGTAGCCAAAAACATTCAGTACTTC.

The CDR3: CASHPLGTAGTQYF. The CDR3 DNA follows: TGTGCCAGCCACCCACTTGGGACTGCCGGGACCCAGTACTTC. J is TRBJ2-5 and V is TRBV3-1 (or the pseudogene TRBV3-2), with TRBD2 as a possible D gene (6 bases). The V end lost 8 bases, the J end lost 7 bases, and 20 bases lay between the germline ends. The CDR3 totals 14 residues. CDR1 is LGHDT and CDR2 is YNNKEL in the germline V gene (reference sequence).

V is TRBV27 and J is TRBJ1-2; 8 bases line up with TRBD1. Germline loops: CDR1 MNHEY, CDR2 SMNVEV (reference sequence). Trimming took 9 bases from V and 3 from J; bases not matched to a gene: 6. The CDR3 is 13 amino acids. CDR3 residues: CARRQGPHYGYTF. In DNA, the CDR3 is TGTGCCAGAAGACAGGGGCCCCACTATGGCTACACCTTC.

This clone was seen a handful of times. The chain uses TRBV7-9 and TRBJ2-7; D not resolved. Germline V gives CDR1 SEHNR, CDR2 FQNEAQ (reference sequence). The CDR3 is 12 residues long. The ends were cut back, 3 bases at V and 6 bases at J, with 9 bases in the middle. Here the CDR3 reads CASSFRKIEQYF. Written as DNA, the CDR3 is TGTGCCAGCAGCTTTAGAAAAATCGAGCAGTACTTC.

This clone was seen once. V is TRBV9 and J is TRBJ2-1; 13 bases are a match to TRBD2. V was pared by 3 bases and J by 7 bases, with 4 bases of the junction left unmatched. The germline CDR1 and CDR2 sequences are SGDLS and YYNGEE. The length of the CDR3 is 15 residues. For the CDR3, the DNA is TGTGCCAGCAGCGGACTAGCGGGGGGTCGAAATGAGCAGTTCTTC. Its protein product is CASSGLAGGRNEQFF.

J is TRBJ1-1 and V is TRBV19, with a tentative D call TRBD1 (6 bases). Germline loops: CDR1 LNHDA, CDR2 SQIVND (reference sequence). The CDR3 totals 14 residues. V was pared by 8 bases and J by 4 bases, with 17 bases between. The CDR3, as DNA: TGTGCCAGTCTGGGACAAGCCCGGGGCACTGAAGCTTTCTTT. Protein sequence: CASLGQARGTEAFF. The full variable domain, in which reference TRBV19 and TRBJ1-1 provide the parts outside the CDR3, is DGGITQSPKYLFRKEGQNVTLSCEQNLNHDAMYWYRQDPGQGLRLIYYSQIVNDFQKGDIAEGYSVSREKKESFPLTVTSAQKNPTAFYLCASLGQARGTEAFFGQGTRLTVV.

Worth noting for this clone: This sample also contains other DNA sequences that code for the same CDR3. The V call is TRBV28, the J call TRBJ1-1; a weak D match, TRBD1 (5 bases). V lost 1 base to trimming and J lost 2 bases, with 8 bases between them. The CDR3 is 14 residues long. Looked up from germline, CDR1 is MDHEN and CDR2 is SYDVKM. CDR3 DNA sequence: TGTGCCAGCAGTTTATTGGGGGGTAACACTGAAGCTTTCTTT. Translated, it gives CASSLLGGNTEAFF.

The chain is built from TRBV5-1 and TRBJ2-2; 7 bases line up with TRBD1. V was pared by 3 bases and J by 4 bases, with 6 bases of the junction left unmatched. CDR1 is SGHRS, CDR2 YFSETQ, per germline. The length of the CDR3 is 15 residues. CDR3 in DNA: TGCGCCAGCAGCTCCTCGACAGGGAGCACCGGGGAGCTGTTTTTT. It yields the protein CASSSSTGSTGELFF.

This clone showed up just a few times. V gene TRBV4-3 combines with J gene TRBJ1-1, with unresolved D. V was trimmed by 1 base and J by 10 bases, leaving 16 bases between them. This CDR3 has 14 residues. In germline, CDR1 is LGHNA, CDR2 YSLEER. As DNA, the CDR3 is TGCGCCAGCAGCCAAGGAGCCGGGTCCCCGGGAGCTTTCTTT. It translates to CASSQGAGSPGAFF.

This chain connects TRBV28 to TRBJ1-1; no definite D call. The CDR3 contains 14 residues. Germline CDR1 and CDR2: MDHEN and SYDVKM. V dropped 4 bases and J dropped 1 base, with 10 bases sitting between them. The CDR3 sequence is CASSWRFRNTEAFF. The CDR3 DNA is TGTGCCAGCAGTTGGAGGTTCAGGAACACTGAAGCTTTCTTT.

This clone was seen a single time. The V and J genes are TRBV6-2 or TRBV6-3 and TRBJ2-1, with 8 nucleotides matching TRBD2. Unmatched junction bases numbered 5, after V lost 5 bases and J lost 2 bases. This CDR3 contains 15 residues. Germline V gene data show CDR1 as MNHEY and CDR2 as SVGEGT. The CDR3 here is CASSKTSEAYNEQFF. The CDR3 DNA is TGTGCCAGCAGTAAGACTAGCGAGGCCTACAATGAGCAGTTCTTC.

This sequence joins TRBV10-3 and TRBJ2-3; TRBD1 is a possible D gene (6 bases). This CDR3 has 14 residues. Trimming cost V 10 bases and J 2 bases, with 16 bases left between them. The germline V gene has CDR1 ENHRY and CDR2 SYGVKD. DNA of the CDR3: TGTGCCACCCATCGTAACAGGGACACAGATACGCAGTATTTT. As protein: CATHRNRDTDTQYF.

The chain has TRBV15 and TRBJ2-2; the match to TRBD2 covers 8 bases. V lost 0 bases, J lost 5 bases, and 11 bases stayed unmatched. This CDR3 is 18 amino acids long. Germline lookup yields CDR1 LNHNV and CDR2 YYDKDF (reference sequence). For the CDR3, the DNA is TGTGCCACCAGCAGAGAAACTAGCGGTCGAGGAAGGACCGGGGAGCTGTTTTTT. This gives the protein CATSRETSGRGRTGELFF.

This chain joins TRBV28 and TRBJ2-6; a possible D gene is TRBD2 (5 bases). The CDR3 has 14 amino acids. V was clipped by 10 bases and J by 1 base, with 11 bases between them. Germline V lookup: CDR1 MDHEN, CDR2 SYDVKM. The CDR3 spells CATLEGSGANVLTF. In DNA, the CDR3 is TGTGCCACCCTAGAGGGATCTGGGGCCAACGTCCTGACTTTC.

CDR3: CASRTGTGGPQYF. The DNA for the CDR3 is TGTGCCAGCAGAACCGGGACAGGGGGTCCCCAGTACTTC. The J gene is TRBJ2-7, the V gene TRBV11-2, with TRBD1 identical over 11 bases. Per the germline V gene, CDR1 is SGHAT and CDR2 is FQNNGV. Trimming cost V 6 bases and J 10 bases; bases outside gene matches: 8. This CDR3 has 13 amino acids.

The V call is TRBV3-1 (or the pseudogene TRBV3-2), the J call TRBJ1-2, with D perhaps matching TRBD1 (6 bases). The CDR3 loop spans 14 amino acids. Germline CDR1 reads LGHDT; CDR2 reads YNNKEL (reference sequence). V was shortened by 5 bases and J by 8 bases, with 18 bases between the two germline ends. The CDR3 coding sequence is TGTGCCAGCAGCTCTACCCGCGGGGGCCAAGGCTACACCTTC. Translation gives CASSSTRGGQGYTF.

The chain couples TRBV9 to TRBJ2-7, with 12 bases identical to TRBD2. CDR3 length: 14 residues. Germline-derived CDR1 and CDR2 are SGDLS and YYNGEE. The trim removed 3 bases at V and 5 bases at J, leaving 3 bases unmatched. CDR3 residues: CASSATSGRDEQYF. In nucleotides, the CDR3 is TGTGCCAGCAGCGCGACTAGCGGGAGAGACGAGCAGTACTTC.

In DNA form, the CDR3 reads TGCGCCAGCAGCTTGGGCACAGGGGTCCCCGGGGAGCTGTTTTTT. It encodes CASSLGTGVPGELFF. The chain links TRBV5-1 to TRBJ2-2, with 7 bases matching TRBD1. The junction had 5 bases not matched to a gene; V was cut back by 0 bases and J by 6 bases. Germline lookup yields CDR1 SGHRS and CDR2 YFSETQ. The CDR3 length is 15 residues.

This chain links TRBV2 with TRBJ1-5; tentative D call: TRBD1 (6 bases). V shed 4 bases and J shed 6 bases, with 13 bases lying between them. From germline, CDR1 is SNHLY and CDR2 FYNNEI. The CDR3 consists of 14 residues. The CDR3, as DNA: TGTGCCAGCAGTGGGCAGGGGAAGGTTCAGCCCCAGCATTTT. Translated: CASSGQGKVQPQHF.

V is TRBV9 and J is TRBJ2-2; a weak D match, TRBD2 (5 bases). Looked up from germline, CDR1 is SGDLS and CDR2 is YYNGEE. Trimming removed 0 bases at V and 5 bases at J, with 17 bases between. This CDR3 contains 17 residues. This CDR3 reads CASSVAPRSPGTGELFF. The CDR3 coding sequence is TGTGCCAGCAGCGTAGCCCCGAGGTCCCCGGGAACCGGGGAGCTGTTTTTT.

A few counts support this clone. This chain joins TRBV10-1 and TRBJ2-3, with TRBD2 matching 10 bases. Germline-derived CDR1 and CDR2 are WNHNN and SYGVQD (reference sequence). Trimming removed 7 bases from V and 6 bases from J; junction bases left unmatched: 4. This CDR3 contains 13 residues. The chain's CDR3 is CASTSGGADTQYF. The CDR3 DNA reads as TGCGCCAGCACCAGCGGGGGGGCGGATACGCAGTATTTT.